Shown below are 23 T cell receptor beta chains from a single sample sequenced in a study of T cell responses to AZD1222 COVID-19 vaccine (dated by TCRdb to the early 2020s). The sample's time point label, in plain terms: about 28 days (+/-7) after the second vaccine dose. Library preparation used the immunoSEQ multiplex PCR assay. TCRdb obtained this table from immuneACCESS and retained in-frame rearrangements with V and J assigned. These tables miss some clones; where compared with another copy, unresolved V genes account for less than half of the shortfall, and the remainder is unexplained. This sample lists over 120,000 clones; just over 85% were detected once. In total, the top ten clones hold about 4.8% of the sample. Sequenced here: peripheral blood, sampled 28 days after the second AZD1222 dose. These receptor sequences come from an adult who received the AZD1222 COVID-19 vaccine.

The rearrangement links TRBV4-1 to TRBJ1-6; D call uncertain. The length of the CDR3 is 13 residues. CDR1 and CDR2 from the germline V gene are MGHRA and YSYEKL. Trimming took 3 bases from V and 10 from J, leaving 10 bases between them. CDR3 region: CASSQAVRSPLHF. CDR3 bases: TGCGCCAGCAGCCAGGCAGTTAGATCACCCCTCCACTTT.

The chain employs TRBV2 and TRBJ1-5, with TRBD1 matching 8 bases. J lost 7 bases, V lost 4 bases, and 6 bases had no gene match. In germline, CDR1 is SNHLY, CDR2 FYNNEI. The CDR3 length is 14 residues. The CDR3 sequence: CASSGQGLGQPQHF. CDR3 sequence (DNA): TGTGCCAGCAGTGGACAGGGGCTCGGGCAGCCCCAGCATTTT.

This rearrangement joins TRBV5-4 to TRBJ2-1, with 12 bases fitting TRBD2. Germline V gives CDR1 SGHNT, CDR2 YYREEE (reference sequence). J gave up 0 bases and V 1 base, and 8 bases lay outside the gene matches. The CDR3 totals 19 residues. This chain's CDR3 is CASSLSLAGGPSSYNEQFF. The CDR3, as DNA: TGTGCCAGCAGCTTGAGTCTAGCGGGGGGGCCGAGCTCCTACAATGAGCAGTTCTTC.

The V gene is TRBV3-1 (or the pseudogene TRBV3-2), the J gene TRBJ2-5; TRBD2 matches at 12 bases. The germline V gene encodes CDR1 LGHDT and CDR2 YNNKEL (reference sequence). J lost 5 bases, V lost 4 bases, and 14 bases had no gene match. CDR3 length: 18 amino acids. CDR3 sequence: CASSPSRASGRAGETQYF. The DNA of the CDR3 is TGTGCCAGCAGCCCCTCTCGGGCTAGCGGGAGGGCGGGGGAGACCCAGTACTTC.

The table lists this clone with a count of one. The V call is TRBV7-9, the J call TRBJ1-1; D gene uncertain. CDR1 and CDR2 from the germline V gene are SEHNR and FQNEAQ (reference sequence). There are 11 residues in the CDR3. V was trimmed by 8 bases and J by 0 bases, leaving 4 bases between them. Here the CDR3 DNA reads TGTGCCAGCCTGATGAACACTGAAGCTTTCTTT. Amino acid sequence: CASLMNTEAFF.

This clone was observed a few times. The chain uses TRBV5-6 and TRBJ1-3; tentatively, D is TRBD1 (6 bases). Germline loops: CDR1 SGHDT, CDR2 YYEEEE. This CDR3 comprises 13 residues. V dropped 2 bases and J dropped 4 bases, with 7 bases sitting between them. The CDR3, as DNA: TGTGCCAGCAGCTTCACAGGGGGAAACACCATATATTTT. Amino acids: CASSFTGGNTIYF.

V and J are TRBV20-1 and TRBJ1-2; D is uncertain. The CDR3 spans 9 residues. From germline, CDR1 is DFQATT and CDR2 SNEGSKA (reference sequence). V was cut by 7 bases and J by 5 bases, with 5 bases left in between. CDR3 in amino acids: CSVDYGYTF. The CDR3 coding sequence is TGCAGTGTTGATTATGGCTACACCTTC.

The V gene is TRBV24-1, the J gene TRBJ1-2; the D gene is possibly TRBD1 (5 bases). Trimming took 3 bases from V and 2 from J, leaving 6 bases between them. CDR3 length equals 13 residues. Germline loops: CDR1 KGHDR, CDR2 SFDVKD. In nucleotides, the CDR3 is TGTGCCACCAGTGATGGGGGAAACTATGGCTACACCTTC. Its translation: CATSDGGNYGYTF.

The gene calls are TRBV18 and TRBJ1-5, with D possibly TRBD1 on 5 matching bases. The V gene's germline CDR1 is KGHSH and CDR2 LQKENI. Trimming removed 10 bases at V and 1 base at J, with 11 bases between. The CDR3 runs 13 residues. The DNA of the CDR3 is TGTGCCACCGTCCGGGACAGCAATCAGCCCCAGCATTTT. Translation gives CATVRDSNQPQHF.

The chain uses TRBV19 and TRBJ1-5; D might be TRBD1 (6 bases). CDR1 is LNHDA, CDR2 SQIVND, per germline (reference sequence). The CDR3 is 14 residues long. V lost 3 bases to trimming and J lost 4 bases, with 10 bases between them. DNA for the CDR3: TGTGCCAGTAGTATTTCCGGACAGAATCAGCCCCAGCATTTT. This encodes CASSISGQNQPQHF. Combining the CDR3 with reference TRBV19 and TRBJ1-5 gives the whole variable domain DGGITQSPKYLFRKEGQNVTLSCEQNLNHDAMYWYRQDPGQGLRLIYYSQIVNDFQKGDIAEGYSVSREKKESFPLTVTSAQKNPTAFYLCASSISGQNQPQHFGDGTRLSIL.

The V call is TRBV2, the J call TRBJ2-7; TRBD2 aligns across 12 bases. CDR1 and CDR2 from the germline V gene are SNHLY and FYNNEI. Germline trimming cut 6 bases from V and 2 bases from J; bases unmatched to any gene: 2. The CDR3 spans 14 residues. CDR3 loop: CASRRLAGAYEQYF. In DNA form, the CDR3 reads TGTGCCAGCAGGAGACTAGCGGGGGCCTACGAGCAGTACTTC.

The rearrangement joins TRBV10-3 to TRBJ1-5; tentatively, D is TRBD1 (6 bases). The CDR3 extends over 14 amino acids. V shed 4 bases and J shed 5 bases, with 12 bases lying between them. CDR1 ENHRY and CDR2 SYGVKD come from the germline V gene. In DNA form, the CDR3 reads TGTGCCATCAGTGTGGCCAGGGGAGATCAGCCCCAGCATTTT. Translation gives CAISVARGDQPQHF.

V usage is TRBV14 and J usage is TRBJ2-7, with no clear D. The V gene lost 6 bases and the J gene lost 5 bases, with 8 bases spanning the gap. Germline lookup yields CDR1 SGHDN and CDR2 FVKESK. This CDR3 is built from 11 residues. The CDR3 DNA reads as TGTGCCAGCAGTCAGATCCACGAGCAGTACTTC. This sequence encodes CASSQIHEQYF.

This rearrangement joins TRBV5-1 to TRBJ1-3; D might be TRBD1 (6 bases). V was trimmed by 4 bases and J by 3 bases, leaving 17 bases between them. Germline loops: CDR1 SGHRS, CDR2 YFSETQ. CDR3 length: 16 residues. The CDR3 is CASSPGGRVDGNTIYF. The CDR3 nucleotides read TGCGCCAGCAGCCCGGGGGGCAGGGTTGATGGAAACACCATATATTTT.

The gene calls are TRBV18 and TRBJ2-7; TRBD2 aligns across 14 bases. With V trimmed by 0 bases and J by 6 bases, 4 bases remained unmatched. Germline CDR1 reads KGHSH; CDR2 reads LQKENI. The CDR3 is 16 residues long. The CDR3, as DNA: TGTGCCAGCTCACCACCGGGACTAGCGGGAGTAGGCGAGCAGTACTTC. As protein: CASSPPGLAGVGEQYF.

The V gene is TRBV12-3 or TRBV12-4, the J gene TRBJ2-7, with D unresolved. V was pared by 8 bases and J by 3 bases, with 8 bases between. This CDR3 has 11 residues. The CDR3 protein is CASRANYEQYF. DNA for the CDR3: TGTGCCAGCCGGGCGAACTACGAGCAGTACTTC.

V and J are TRBV20-1 and TRBJ1-1; D not resolved. V gave up 6 bases and J gave up 4 bases, with 9 bases separating them. Germline-derived CDR1 and CDR2 are DFQATT and SNEGSKA (reference sequence). CDR3 length: 11 amino acids. CDR3 region: CSASFLTEAFF. Written as DNA, the CDR3 is TGCAGTGCATCCTTCCTCACTGAAGCTTTCTTT.

The chain combines TRBV5-6 with TRBJ2-6; D not resolved. Germline V lookup: CDR1 SGHDT, CDR2 YYEEEE. Trimming left V 5 bases short and J 2 bases short, with 8 bases between. This CDR3 region has 14 residues. CDR3 DNA: TGTGCCAGCAGTCCAAGGGCTGGGGCCAACGTCCTGACTTTC. Amino acid sequence: CASSPRAGANVLTF.

The chain employs TRBV4-2 and TRBJ2-1; TRBD2 agrees at 9 bases. The ends lost 0 bases at V and 8 bases at J; junction bases unmatched: 2. Germline assignment: CDR1 LGHNA and CDR2 YNFKEQ. The CDR3 consists of 14 residues. The chain's CDR3 is CASSQEKREDEQFF. CDR3 bases: TGTGCCAGCAGCCAAGAGAAGCGGGAGGATGAGCAGTTCTTC.

The chain links TRBV5-6 to TRBJ1-4, with D unclear. This CDR3 is 15 amino acids long. Trimming took 6 bases from V and 8 from J, leaving 20 bases between them. Germline CDR1 reads SGHDT; CDR2 reads YYEEEE. CDR3 DNA: TGTGCCAGCACGGGAGGACCCGGGAGCGGGGAAAAACTGTTTTTT. Translating gives CASTGGPGSGEKLFF.

The chain recombines TRBV6-1 with TRBJ1-1, with 9 bases fitting TRBD1. Germline V gene lookup returns CDR1 MNHNS and CDR2 SASEGT. V shed 3 bases and J 6 bases; nucleotides not matched to a gene: 5. This CDR3 region has 14 residues. The CDR3 loop reads CASSDRDRVAEAFF. DNA of the CDR3: TGTGCCAGCAGTGACCGGGACAGGGTCGCTGAAGCTTTCTTT.

The CDR3 protein is CASSFGAYGYEQYF. The CDR3 bases are TGTGCCAGCAGCTTCGGAGCCTATGGCTACGAGCAGTACTTC. This chain uses TRBV11-3 with TRBJ2-7, with D unclear. CDR3 size: 14 residues. V dropped 3 bases and J dropped 3 bases, with 12 bases sitting between them. Germline lookup yields CDR1 SGHNT and CDR2 YENEEA.

This chain links TRBV18 with TRBJ1-6; 8 nucleotides match TRBD1. The V gene's germline CDR1 is KGHSH and CDR2 LQKENI. This CDR3 spans 17 amino acids. After removal of 0 bases from V and 9 bases from J, the junction contained 10 bases not matched to a gene. CDR3 protein: CASSPPQGAQPFSPLHF. The CDR3 nucleotides read TGTGCCAGCTCACCACCGCAGGGGGCGCAGCCATTTTCACCCCTCCACTTT.